This T cell receptor (beta chain) was obtained from a study of post-analysis software for immune sequencing data. Whole-study findings and limits: Significantly lower normalized Chao1 diversity was seen in multiple sclerosis patients than in controls.

About this clonotype itself: No antigen is known for it.

Each TCR beta cDNA library carried unique molecular identifiers. TCRdb reprocessed the PCR reads via MiXCR and lists one record per CDR3 protein. The sample includes roughly 540,000 distinct CDR3 sequences, 34% of them seen just once. The sequence was collected from a girl under 18 with multiple sclerosis. Sequenced sample: blood.

This CDR3 reads CSASMSGFIGYTF. CDR3 nucleotides: TGCAGTGCTAGCATGTCAGGATTCATCGGCTACACCTTC. The J gene is TRBJ1-2, the V gene TRBV20-1; D is uncertain. Germline CDR1 reads DFQATT; CDR2 reads SNEGSKA (reference sequence). V lost 3 bases, J lost 8 bases, and 16 bases lay in between. This CDR3 contains 13 residues.